This T cell receptor (beta chain) was documented in a study of cytomegalovirus exposure and HLA in healthy donors. Looking at the study overall: Just over 80% of approximately 400 genotyped donors fell in the Caucasian-associated ancestry cluster. Study conclusions and caveats: In vitro checks showed that three CMV-associated chains really do target CMV antigens. In a later analysis, CMV-associated beta chains were mostly HLA-associated, it appeared. The listing of 150 to 200 TCR beta chains classed them as cytomegalovirus-associated.

PCR involved 60 Vbeta and 13 Jbeta primers. TCRdb keeps only in-frame clones here, not all; method: immunoSEQ multiplex PCR. The sample consists of 90,000 to 100,000 clones, under 90% of them appearing once. This clone showed up just a few times. What it binds is unknown. Sequence at one end of the junction differs from germline and may be a read error. Source material: PBMCs. The TCR was taken from a man in his forties or fifties in good health and CMV-seronegative.

The CDR3, as DNA: TGTGCCAGCAGGGAAGGTAGTATTCACACCGGGGAGCTGTTTTTT. It yields the protein CASREGSIHTGELFF. The J gene is TRBJ2-2, the V gene TRBV6-1; D is undetermined. In germline, CDR1 is MNHNS, CDR2 SASEGT. The CDR3 extends over 15 amino acids.